These 31 T cell receptor beta chains share one sample of origin, sequenced in a study of shared clonotypes between healthy human individuals. Libraries were prepared by immunoSEQ multiplex PCR; TCRdb keeps only in-frame clonotypes and omits some of them. The sample has about 470,000 clones; roughly 83% are singletons. Sequencing was done on a sample of PBMCs. The receptor set was obtained from a woman aged 40-49 years in good health. Some clones in this sample may be carry-over from other donors' samples.

The V call is TRBV30, the J call TRBJ2-3; a weak D match, TRBD1 (8 bases). With 2 bases removed from V and 7 bases from J, the gap between germline ends came to 19 bases. Germline V gives CDR1 GTSNPN, CDR2 SVGIG (reference sequence). This CDR3 contains 15 residues. CDR3 loop: CAWSPGGGSTNTQYF. The CDR3 DNA is TGTGCCTGGAGTCCAGGGGGCGGGAGTACGAATACGCAGTATTTT.

The V gene is TRBV7-8, the J gene TRBJ2-7; perhaps TRBD2 as D (6 bases). V lost 2 bases to trimming and J lost 9 bases, with 17 bases between them. Germline V gene data show CDR1 as SGHVS and CDR2 as FQNEAQ. The CDR3 length is 14 residues. CDR3 nucleotide sequence: TGTGCCAGCAGCTTAAGAGAGGGAACGCGGGGGCAGTACTTC. Translating gives CASSLREGTRGQYF. Based on the CDR3 plus reference TRBV7-8 and TRBJ2-7, the full variable domain is GAGVSQSPRYKVAKRGQDVALRCDPISGHVSLFWYQQALGQGPEFLTYFQNEAQLDKSGLPSDRFFAERPEGSVSTLKIQRTQQEDSAVYLCASSLREGTRGQYFGPGTRLTVT.

V usage is TRBV27 and J usage is TRBJ1-1; D remains ambiguous. Per the germline V gene, CDR1 is MNHEY and CDR2 is SMNVEV (reference sequence). The V end was cut by 2 bases, the J end by 5 bases, with 15 bases between. There are 15 residues in the CDR3. CDR3 residues: CASSLAGYVGTEAFF. CDR3 nucleotides: TGTGCCAGCAGTTTAGCAGGCTACGTTGGAACTGAAGCTTTCTTT.

The chain joins TRBV28 to TRBJ1-2, with TRBD1 identical over 10 bases. Germline V gives CDR1 MDHEN, CDR2 SYDVKM. V lost 5 bases to trimming and J lost 2 bases; unmatched junction nucleotides: 8. The CDR3 is 16 residues long. CDR3 bases: TGTGCCAGCAGTCGTGGACAGGGGGGGTCGAACTATGGCTACACCTTC. Protein: CASSRGQGGSNYGYTF.

This clone was observed a handful of times. The rearrangement joins TRBV28 to TRBJ2-7, with D perhaps matching TRBD1 (6 bases). Trimming removed 3 bases from V and 4 bases from J, with 13 bases in between. This CDR3 comprises 14 residues. Germline assignment: CDR1 MDHEN and CDR2 SYDVKM. CDR3 sequence: CASSFGPGAYEQYF. CDR3 nucleotide sequence: TGTGCCAGCAGTTTTGGGCCAGGGGCATACGAGCAGTACTTC.

In regard to this clone: This CDR3 is also generated by other DNA sequences in the sample. The V call is TRBV5-1, the J call TRBJ2-7; 10 bases are shared with TRBD2. Germline loops: CDR1 SGHRS, CDR2 YFSETQ. The CDR3 loop spans 14 amino acids. V lost 4 bases and J lost 1; bases outside the gene matches: 2. The CDR3: CASSLAGESYEQYF. In DNA, the CDR3 is TGCGCCAGCAGCCTAGCGGGAGAGTCCTACGAGCAGTACTTC.

This chain uses TRBV5-6 with TRBJ2-7; the D gene could be TRBD1 or TRBD2 (5 bases each). With 4 bases removed from V and 0 bases from J, the gap between germline ends came to 17 bases. This CDR3 has 16 residues. The germline V gene has CDR1 SGHDT and CDR2 YYEEEE. The CDR3 DNA follows: TGTGCCAGCAGCCCCAAGGTTAGGGACGGCTCCTACGAGCAGTACTTC. This translates into CASSPKVRDGSYEQYF.

This clone came up a few times. The chain uses TRBV7-9 and TRBJ2-3, with 9 bases lining up with TRBD1. Germline V gives CDR1 SEHNR, CDR2 FQNEAQ (reference sequence). This CDR3 region has 16 residues. V was pared by 1 base and J by 2 bases, with 4 bases of the junction left unmatched. As DNA, the CDR3 is TGTGCCAGCAGCTTAGGAGGGACAGGGCTCACAGATACGCAGTATTTT. It codes for CASSLGGTGLTDTQYF. Variable domain in full (rest from reference TRBV7-9 and TRBJ2-3): DTGVSQNPRHKITKRGQNVTFRCDPISEHNRLYWYRQTLGQGPEFLTYFQNEAQLEKSRLLSDRFSAERPKGSFSTLEIQRTEQGDSAMYLCASSLGGTGLTDTQYFGPGTRLTVL.

The chain joins TRBV7-2 to TRBJ2-7; D tentatively reads TRBD1 or TRBD2 (5 bases each). CDR3 length: 15 residues. CDR1 and CDR2 (germline): SGHTA, FQGNSA. Between the trimmed V and J ends, which lost 5 bases and 6 bases, there was a span of 20 bases. The CDR3 sequence: CASSPPGPEGGEQYF. In DNA form, the CDR3 reads TGTGCCAGCAGCCCGCCGGGACCAGAGGGCGGCGAGCAGTACTTC.

The chain recombines TRBV11-2 with TRBJ2-7; TRBD2 matches 7 bases. The V gene end was trimmed by 5 bases and the J gene end by 7 bases; junction bases not matched to a gene: 11. This CDR3 has 14 amino acids. The germline V gene encodes CDR1 SGHAT and CDR2 FQNNGV. CDR3 in amino acids: CASSQITSAGEQYF. The CDR3 DNA is TGTGCCAGCAGCCAAATTACTAGCGCCGGGGAGCAGTACTTC.

The chain has TRBV7-9 and TRBJ2-6, with D perhaps matching TRBD2 (5 bases). The CDR3 spans 15 residues. Germline values: CDR1 SEHNR, CDR2 FQNEAQ (reference sequence). The V gene lost 1 base and the J gene lost 6 bases, with 10 bases spanning the gap. CDR3 coding DNA: TGTGCCAGCAGCTTAGGGACGGGGTTGGCCAACGTCCTGACTTTC. This encodes CASSLGTGLANVLTF.

As concerns this clone: With a much larger clone just one base away, this may be a read error. The chain couples TRBV5-4 to TRBJ2-2; no reliable D call. Germline loops: CDR1 SGHNT, CDR2 YYREEE (reference sequence). This CDR3 contains 13 residues. V lost 2 bases and J 5 bases, leaving 7 bases between the germline ends. This CDR3 reads CASSFMGTGELFF. In nucleotides, the CDR3 is TGTGCCAGCAGCTTTATGGGAACCGGGGAGCTGTTTTTT. The full variable domain, rest sourced from reference TRBV5-4 and TRBJ2-2, is ETGVTQSPTHLIKTRGQQVTLRCSSQSGHNTVSWYQQALGQGPQFIFQYYREEENGRGNFPPRFSGLQFPNYSSELNVNALELDDSALYLCASSFMGTGELFFGEGSRLTVL.

Only one count was recorded for this clone. The chain combines TRBV7-9 with TRBJ1-1, with 7 bases fitting TRBD1. The CDR3 totals 15 residues. V was clipped by 0 bases and J by 12 bases; unmatched bases: 13. CDR1 is SEHNR and CDR2 is FQNEAQ in the germline V gene (reference sequence). CDR3 residues: CASSLALEDRRGSFF. Here the CDR3 DNA reads TGTGCCAGCAGCTTAGCGCTGGAGGACAGGCGCGGGTCTTTCTTT.

This rearrangement joins TRBV18 to TRBJ1-4; 10 nucleotides agree with TRBD1. CDR1 is KGHSH and CDR2 is LQKENI in the germline V gene. CDR3 length equals 15 residues. V shed 2 bases, J shed 8 bases, and the junction held 5 bases outside the gene matches. The CDR3 sequence is CASSPGGTGDEKLFF. Here the CDR3 DNA reads TGTGCCAGCTCACCAGGCGGGACAGGGGACGAAAAACTGTTTTTT.

The chain has TRBV29-1 and TRBJ1-3; D is unresolved. There are 14 residues in the CDR3. Trimming pared 4 bases from V and 2 bases from J, leaving 12 bases between. Germline V lookup: CDR1 SQVTM, CDR2 ANQGSEA. The CDR3 is CSVAPSGAGNTIYF. CDR3 in DNA: TGCAGCGTTGCCCCCTCAGGCGCTGGAAACACCATATATTTT.

Concerning this clone: A read error may produce the germline difference seen at one junction end. V and J are TRBV5-1 and TRBJ2-7; no firm D call. This CDR3 is 15 amino acids long. Per germline, CDR1 SGHRS and CDR2 YFSETQ. The DNA for the CDR3 is TGCGCCAGCAGCTTGGGGGCGGCCCAATCCTACGAGCCGTACTTC. Protein product: CASSLGAAQSYEPYF.

The J gene is TRBJ2-7, the V gene TRBV19, with a possible D match to TRBD2 (6 bases). The CDR3 covers 15 residues. Germline assignment: CDR1 LNHDA and CDR2 SQIVND (reference sequence). The V gene lost 6 bases and the J gene lost 10 bases, with 25 bases spanning the gap. In DNA, the CDR3 is TGTGCCAGTAGCAACTCGGGACGGTCAATCGGGGGTCAGTACTTC. This sequence encodes CASSNSGRSIGGQYF.

This clone was counted only a few times. CDR3: CASSFFGPQHF. CDR3 DNA sequence: TGTGCCAGCAGTTTTTTTGGGCCCCAGCATTTT. This chain links TRBV28 with TRBJ1-5; D is uncertain. The CDR3 is made up of 11 amino acids. V was shortened by 3 bases and J by 9 bases, with 6 bases between the two germline ends. Germline-derived CDR1 and CDR2 are MDHEN and SYDVKM.

The CDR3 DNA sequence: TGTGCCAGCTCCAGGGTAGCTTCACCCCTCCACTTT. Translation gives CASSRVASPLHF. The V gene is TRBV9, the J gene TRBJ1-6, with D perhaps TRBD1 (5 bases). The CDR3 is 12 amino acids. CDR1 is SGDLS and CDR2 is YYNGEE in the germline V gene. V lost 7 bases, J lost 9 bases, and 11 bases lay in between.

This clone appeared a few times. The gene calls are TRBV9 and TRBJ2-1; 14 nucleotides agree with TRBD2. The trim removed 4 bases at V and 8 bases at J, leaving 8 bases unmatched. Per the germline V gene, CDR1 is SGDLS and CDR2 is YYNGEE. The CDR3 extends over 16 amino acids. The CDR3 reads CASSPRGLAGDHEQFF. The DNA for the CDR3 is TGTGCCAGCAGCCCCCGGGGACTAGCGGGAGACCATGAGCAGTTCTTC.

This rearrangement joins TRBV10-3 to TRBJ2-7; 13 nucleotides match TRBD2. Germline V gene data show CDR1 as ENHRY and CDR2 as SYGVKD. The CDR3 has 15 amino acids. With 6 bases clipped from V and 2 bases from J, the junction kept 4 bases outside the gene matches. CDR3 region: CAIRETSGRAYEQYF. CDR3 bases: TGTGCCATCAGGGAAACTAGCGGGAGGGCCTACGAGCAGTACTTC.

Only one count was recorded for this clone. The rearrangement links TRBV6-1 to TRBJ2-3, with D unresolved. Trimming removed 0 bases from V and 0 bases from J, with 10 bases in between. The length of the CDR3 is 16 residues. In germline, CDR1 is MNHNS, CDR2 SASEGT. The CDR3, as DNA: TGTGCCAGCAGTGAAGCGCAGTACGGAAGCACAGATACGCAGTATTTT. Protein: CASSEAQYGSTDTQYF.

This chain joins TRBV27 and TRBJ2-1, with no clear D. CDR3 size: 18 residues. Trimming took 2 bases from V and 0 from J, leaving 17 bases between them. Germline CDR1 MNHEY, CDR2 SMNVEV (reference sequence). The CDR3 nucleotides are TGTGCCAGCAGTTTACGCGGCCTGCGTCTTAGCTCCTACAATGAGCAGTTCTTC. Its protein is CASSLRGLRLSSYNEQFF.

The CDR3 region has the DNA TGTGCCAGCAGCTTGTCCCAAGCGGGAGAAATGGTAAGTACAGATACGCAGTATTTT. It encodes CASSLSQAGEMVSTDTQYF. The gene calls are TRBV5-4 and TRBJ2-3; 8 bases agree with TRBD2. The CDR3 is 19 residues long. Trimming cost V 1 base and J 3 bases; bases outside gene matches: 16. Germline CDR1 is SGHNT and CDR2 is YYREEE (reference sequence).

The chain combines TRBV7-2 with TRBJ2-5, with TRBD2 matching over 12 bases. J lost 4 bases, V lost 3 bases, and 6 bases had no gene match. Germline V lookup: CDR1 SGHTA, CDR2 FQGNSA. The CDR3 runs to 16 residues. CDR3 nucleotide sequence: TGTGCCAGCAGCTTTTCTAGCGGGAGGGCCTTAGAGACCCAGTACTTC. This encodes CASSFSSGRALETQYF.

The chain employs TRBV9 and TRBJ2-7, with 9 bases fitting TRBD2. The V gene end was trimmed by 4 bases and the J gene end by 3 bases; junction bases not matched to a gene: 5. Germline V CDR1 and CDR2: SGDLS, YYNGEE. The CDR3 totals 14 residues. The CDR3 region has the DNA TGTGCCAGCAGCCCGGGACTAGCAAACTACGAGCAGTACTTC. Translation gives CASSPGLANYEQYF. Looking up the rest from reference TRBV9 and TRBJ2-7 gives the full variable domain: DSGVTQTPKHLITATGQRVTLRCSPRSGDLSVYWYQQSLDQGLQFLIQYYNGEERAKGNILERFSAQQFPDLHSELNLSSLELGDSALYFCASSPGLANYEQYFGPGTRLTVT.

This sequence joins TRBV7-2 and TRBJ2-2; D unclear. CDR3 length equals 14 residues. V was clipped by 1 base and J by 2 bases, with 5 bases between them. From germline, CDR1 is SGHTA and CDR2 FQGNSA. The CDR3 here is CASSLVPNTGELFF. The CDR3 region has the DNA TGTGCCAGCAGCTTAGTCCCCAACACCGGGGAGCTGTTTTTT.

The CDR3 DNA sequence: TGTGCCAGCCATCCTTCAGAATCAGGGGCCAACGTCCTGACTTTC. Residues: CASHPSESGANVLTF. The V and J genes are TRBV28 and TRBJ2-6; no clear D gene. CDR1 and CDR2 from the germline V gene are MDHEN and SYDVKM. The CDR3 covers 15 residues. Trimming removed 8 bases from V and 4 bases from J, with 15 bases in between.

About this clone itself: The identical CDR3 is also encoded by other nucleotide sequences in the sample. This chain links TRBV5-1 with TRBJ1-5; D is unclear. Germline-derived CDR1 and CDR2 are SGHRS and YFSETQ. This CDR3 has 13 residues. V lost 0 bases and J 5 bases, leaving 6 bases between the germline ends. The CDR3 region is CASSLGGDQPQHF. As DNA, the CDR3 is TGCGCCAGCAGCTTGGGCGGGGATCAGCCCCAGCATTTT.

The chain has TRBV2 and TRBJ2-7, with 10 bases that match TRBD1. In germline, CDR1 is SNHLY, CDR2 FYNNEI. The length of the CDR3 is 15 residues. The V gene end was trimmed by 3 bases and the J gene end by 5 bases; junction bases not matched to a gene: 7. The CDR3 DNA reads as TGTGCCAGCAGTGACCAGGTGACAGGGGGCGACGAGCAGTACTTC. Its translation: CASSDQVTGGDEQYF.

The chain joins TRBV21-1 to TRBJ1-3. TRBV21-1 is a known pseudogene. The CDR3 is 16 amino acids. The DNA for the CDR3 is TGTGCCAGCAGCGGGACGCCTACACCCTCTGGAAACACCATATATTTT. Its protein product is CASSGTPTPSGNTIYF.